These 15 T cell receptor beta chains were all obtained from the same sample, sequenced in a study of control samples from healthy donors and cancer patients. Assay used: immunoSEQ multiplex PCR; TCRdb lists only in-frame clones, some missing. The sample holds tens of thousands of clones, approximately 91% seen once. Specimen: blood. These receptors were collected from a woman between 50 and 59 years old in good health.

The V and J genes are TRBV30 and TRBJ2-5; tentative D call: TRBD2 (5 bases). The CDR3 totals 13 residues. Trimming stripped 6 bases from V and 6 bases from J, with 17 bases between. Germline values: CDR1 GTSNPN, CDR2 SVGIG (reference sequence). CDR3 sequence (DNA): TGTGCCTGCCGCCCGGGGAGCGTAAAGACCCAGTACTTC. Protein product: CACRPGSVKTQYF.

V gene TRBV7-2 combines with J gene TRBJ2-3; D is perhaps TRBD2 (7 bases). Trimming stripped 4 bases from V and 2 bases from J, with 13 bases between. The germline V gene has CDR1 SGHTA and CDR2 FQGNSA. CDR3 length: 15 amino acids. This CDR3 is CASSSGAGDTDTQYF. The CDR3 DNA follows: TGTGCCAGCAGCTCGGGGGCGGGGGACACAGATACGCAGTATTTT.

The gene calls are TRBV11-2 and TRBJ1-2; 10 positions match TRBD1. The germline gives CDR1 SGHAT, CDR2 FQNNGV. Losses at the gene ends were 5 bases for V and 4 bases for J; bases not matched to a gene: 10. The length of the CDR3 is 16 residues. The CDR3 loop reads CASSAGPGQGSYGYTF. Written as DNA, the CDR3 is TGTGCCAGCAGCGCGGGCCCGGGACAGGGGTCCTATGGCTACACCTTC.

The CDR3 region is CASSLSRVRGEAFF. In DNA, the CDR3 is TGTGCCAGCAGCTTAAGCAGGGTTCGGGGTGAAGCTTTCTTT. This chain uses TRBV11-3 with TRBJ1-1, with TRBD1 as a possible D gene (5 bases). CDR3 size: 14 residues. Germline-derived CDR1 and CDR2 are SGHNT and YENEEA. V was clipped by 2 bases and J by 7 bases, with 14 bases between them.

The V gene is TRBV5-1, the J gene TRBJ2-5; 7 bases fit TRBD2. The CDR3 sequence is 17 residues long. CDR1 SGHRS and CDR2 YFSETQ come from the germline V gene. After removal of 0 bases from V and 2 bases from J, the junction contained 10 bases not matched to a gene. The CDR3 loop reads CASSLAPGGTLQETQYF. The CDR3 DNA reads TGCGCCAGCAGCTTGGCACCGGGGGGAACCCTACAAGAGACCCAGTACTTC.

V and J are TRBV2 and TRBJ1-2; D is undetermined. The CDR3 runs 13 residues. V lost 6 bases and J lost 8, with 16 bases in between. From germline, CDR1 is SNHLY and CDR2 FYNNEI. The CDR3 DNA is TGTGCCAGCAGGGTGTTGGTGGGCGAAGGCTACACCTTC. Residues: CASRVLVGEGYTF.

The chain carries TRBV14 and TRBJ2-1; tentative D call: TRBD1 (6 bases). CDR1 is SGHDN and CDR2 is FVKESK in the germline V gene. V was trimmed by 4 bases and J by 7 bases, leaving 14 bases between them. This CDR3 is 14 amino acids long. The CDR3 nucleotides are TGTGCCAGCAGCCCGTTTCAGGGGCAGAATGAGCAGTTCTTC. Encoded protein: CASSPFQGQNEQFF.

This sequence joins TRBV2 and TRBJ1-6; no firm D call. Trimming left V 8 bases short and J 17 bases short, with 16 bases between. Germline V gene lookup returns CDR1 SNHLY and CDR2 FYNNEI. The CDR3 length is 11 residues. This chain's CDR3 is CASLQGSYIHF. CDR3 DNA: TGTGCCAGCCTACAAGGGTCATATATCCACTTT.

The table lists this clone with a count of one. V and J are TRBV6-1 and TRBJ1-2, with D uncertain. V gave up 2 bases and J gave up 7 bases, with 8 bases separating them. CDR1 and CDR2 from the germline V gene are MNHNS and SASEGT. The CDR3 spans 12 residues. CDR3 nucleotide sequence: TGTGCCAGCAGTGAACCCGATTTTGGCTACACCTTC. Translated: CASSEPDFGYTF.

This clone showed up just a few times. V usage is TRBV3-1 (or the pseudogene TRBV3-2) and J usage is TRBJ1-2, with D uncertain. The CDR3 spans 14 residues. Looked up from germline, CDR1 is LGHDT and CDR2 is YNNKEL (reference sequence). Trimming took off 1 base at V and 7 bases at J, with 13 bases between the two ends. The CDR3 DNA follows: TGTGCCAGCAGCCAAGCCGCTACTGGGAGTGGCTACACCTTC. Translating it yields CASSQAATGSGYTF.

This rearrangement joins TRBV5-4 to TRBJ2-7; TRBD2 matches at 12 bases. Trimming cost V 0 bases and J 5 bases; bases outside gene matches: 6. CDR3 length equals 16 residues. In germline, CDR1 is SGHNT, CDR2 YYREEE (reference sequence). The chain's CDR3 is CASSLARTSGGNEQYF. The CDR3, as DNA: TGTGCCAGCAGCTTGGCCCGAACTAGCGGGGGGAACGAGCAGTACTTC.

CDR3 nucleotide sequence: TGTGCCAGCAGCTCGAGCTATGGGTCGTACAATGAGCAGTTCTTC. Translated: CASSSSYGSYNEQFF. The chain couples TRBV7-2 to TRBJ2-1, with D unclear. Germline V gene lookup returns CDR1 SGHTA and CDR2 FQGNSA. This CDR3 is 15 amino acids long. V lost 4 bases and J 4 bases, leaving 14 bases between the germline ends.

This clone came up a few times. This chain uses TRBV11-2 with TRBJ1-2; D gene unclear. The germline V and J ends were trimmed by 1 base and 4 bases, with 4 bases remaining between them. CDR3 size: 12 residues. In germline, CDR1 is SGHAT, CDR2 FQNNGV. CDR3 region: CASSLGVYGYTF. CDR3 nucleotide sequence: TGTGCCAGCAGCTTAGGTGTCTATGGCTACACCTTC.

This clone is a singleton in its sample. This chain joins TRBV18 and TRBJ1-5, with no clear D. The CDR3 extends over 14 amino acids. Germline V lookup: CDR1 KGHSH, CDR2 LQKENI. Deletions cut 2 bases from V and 0 bases from J, with 5 bases between. The CDR3 loop is CASSPSLSNQPQHF. For the CDR3, the DNA is TGTGCCAGCTCACCAAGTCTTAGCAATCAGCCCCAGCATTTT.

The CDR3 spells CAWGQFTYEQYF. The CDR3 DNA sequence: TGTGCCTGGGGACAGTTCACCTACGAGCAGTACTTC. The chain joins TRBV30 to TRBJ2-7, with D possibly being TRBD1 (6 bases). Germline CDR1 GTSNPN, CDR2 SVGIG (reference sequence). Trimming cost V 5 bases and J 2 bases, with 10 bases left between them. This CDR3 comprises 12 residues.